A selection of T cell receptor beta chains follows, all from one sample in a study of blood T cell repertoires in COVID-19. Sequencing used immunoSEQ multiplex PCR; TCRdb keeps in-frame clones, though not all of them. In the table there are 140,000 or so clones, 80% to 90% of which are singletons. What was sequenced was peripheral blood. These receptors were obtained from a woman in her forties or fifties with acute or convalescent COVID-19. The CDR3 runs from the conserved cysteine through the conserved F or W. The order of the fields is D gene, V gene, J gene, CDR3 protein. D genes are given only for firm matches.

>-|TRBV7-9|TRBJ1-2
CASSKTISDGYTF
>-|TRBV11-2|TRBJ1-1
CASSVDWNRAWKAFF
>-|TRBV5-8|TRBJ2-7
CASSSQGFRGDEQYF
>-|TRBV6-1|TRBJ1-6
CASSVGGGWDNSPLHF
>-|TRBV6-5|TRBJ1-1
CASLGGTVEAFF
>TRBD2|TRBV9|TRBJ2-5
CASSVGGRVETQYF
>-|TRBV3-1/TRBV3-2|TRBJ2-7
CASSAPHLGFYEQYF
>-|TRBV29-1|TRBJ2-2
CSGGQNTGELFF
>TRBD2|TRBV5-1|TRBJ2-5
CASSFVGLAGQETQYF
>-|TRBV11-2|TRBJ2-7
CASSSPGWGPNYEQYF
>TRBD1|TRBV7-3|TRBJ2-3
CASSLGDSFMMDTQYF
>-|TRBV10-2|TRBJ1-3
CASSEFNVFSGNTIYF
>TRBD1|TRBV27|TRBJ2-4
CASSSGPGQRAKNIQYF
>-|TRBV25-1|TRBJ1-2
CASSAPAGEDGYGYTF
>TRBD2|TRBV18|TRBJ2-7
CASTQTSGGRYEQYF
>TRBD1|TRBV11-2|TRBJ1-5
CASSLVGDRGLNQPQHF
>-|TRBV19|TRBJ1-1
CASSIQSGNTEAFF
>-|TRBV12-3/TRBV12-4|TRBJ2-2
CASSFVPGELFF
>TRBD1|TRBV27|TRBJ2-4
CASSRQGADIQYF
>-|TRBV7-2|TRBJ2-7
CASSLVGAGYEQYF
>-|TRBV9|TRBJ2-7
CASSVDGGITSYEQYF
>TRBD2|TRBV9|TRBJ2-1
CASSVGGLAAINEQFF
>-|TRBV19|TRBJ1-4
CASSRDGGDEKLFF
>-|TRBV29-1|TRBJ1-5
CSVGGGNNQPQHF
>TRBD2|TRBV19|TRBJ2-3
CASNLAATDTQYF
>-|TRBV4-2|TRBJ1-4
CASSQGEGLNEKLFF
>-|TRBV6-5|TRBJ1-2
CASSLSRGRGYTF
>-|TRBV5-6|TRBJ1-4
CASSLVAEPEKLFF
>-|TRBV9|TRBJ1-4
CASSVEGGRREKLFF
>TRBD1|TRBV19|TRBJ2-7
CASSVPGTGGLYEQYF
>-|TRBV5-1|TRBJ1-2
CASSEGQPANYGYTF
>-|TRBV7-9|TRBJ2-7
CASSLVAATYEQYF
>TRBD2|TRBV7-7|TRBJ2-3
CASSPGLAGVADTQYF
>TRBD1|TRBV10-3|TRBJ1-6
CAISESVKGDRDSPLHF
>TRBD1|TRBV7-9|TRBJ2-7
CASSQGTGAYEQYF
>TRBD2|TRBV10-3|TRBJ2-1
CAISEDSGGNNEQFF
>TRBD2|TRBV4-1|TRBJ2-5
CASSQDPFREGQETQYF
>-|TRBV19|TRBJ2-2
CASRERANTGELFF
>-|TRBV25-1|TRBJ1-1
CASSESGRGPEAFF
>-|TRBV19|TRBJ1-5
CASSADSKPQPQHF
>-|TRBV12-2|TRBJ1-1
CASRLQAFF
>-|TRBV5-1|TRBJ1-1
CASSLGARTAQPNTEAFF
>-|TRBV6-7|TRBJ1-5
CASSYLSSSNQPQHF
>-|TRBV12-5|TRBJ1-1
CASGLVHGNMGRKGTEAFF
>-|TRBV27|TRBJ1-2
CASSLSGRGYGYTF
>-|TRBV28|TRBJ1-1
CASSFGGARTEAFF
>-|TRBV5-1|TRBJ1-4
CASSPAGPGEKLFF
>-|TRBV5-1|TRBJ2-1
CASSLGDHNEQFF
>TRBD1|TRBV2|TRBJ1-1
CASSATGKRTEAFF
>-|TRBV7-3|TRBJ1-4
CASSPTGATNEKLFF
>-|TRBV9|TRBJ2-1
CASSVGAQLPSDEQFF
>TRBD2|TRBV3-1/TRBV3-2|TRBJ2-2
CASSLFSGDTGELFF
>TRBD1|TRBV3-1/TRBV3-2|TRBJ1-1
CASSPGTGRGEAFF
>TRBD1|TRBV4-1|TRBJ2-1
CASSQDSRGLYNEQFF
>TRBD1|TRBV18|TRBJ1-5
CASSSQGPDGQPQHF